The entry below describes one T cell receptor (beta chain). The clone's antigen remains unknown. Per-base quality was not reported, and no clone a single base away is much larger than it. These data come from a study of technical replicates of blood from a few donors (dated by TCRdb to 2017 to 2019). From its cysteine to its phenylalanine, the CDR3 spans 15 amino acids. Just the 45-base CDR3 DNA is kept, in frame starting at base 1. V is cut back by 2 bases and J by 6 bases, with 6 bases in the junction unmatched. As encoded in the germline V gene, CDR1 is SNHLY while CDR2 is FYNNEI. Library construction relied on the immunoSEQ multiplex PCR assay. TCRdb holds this immuneACCESS table with in-frame rearrangements only. Some clones are missing; in checked studies, unresolved V genes explain under half, and the rest has no known cause. This sample has nearly 70,000 clones in its table, and 90% to 95% of those were observed once. 4.7% of the sample lies in the top ten.

In this chain, TRBV2 is recombined with TRBJ2-3; 9 central bases correspond to TRBD1. Sequencing was carried out using PBMCs. This receptor was obtained from a human donor in good health. Some clones in this sample may be carry-over from other donors' samples. The sequenced DNA: TGTGCCAGCAGTGAATCGGGACAGGGTACGGATACGCAGTATTTT. Its protein reads: CASSESGQGTDTQYF.